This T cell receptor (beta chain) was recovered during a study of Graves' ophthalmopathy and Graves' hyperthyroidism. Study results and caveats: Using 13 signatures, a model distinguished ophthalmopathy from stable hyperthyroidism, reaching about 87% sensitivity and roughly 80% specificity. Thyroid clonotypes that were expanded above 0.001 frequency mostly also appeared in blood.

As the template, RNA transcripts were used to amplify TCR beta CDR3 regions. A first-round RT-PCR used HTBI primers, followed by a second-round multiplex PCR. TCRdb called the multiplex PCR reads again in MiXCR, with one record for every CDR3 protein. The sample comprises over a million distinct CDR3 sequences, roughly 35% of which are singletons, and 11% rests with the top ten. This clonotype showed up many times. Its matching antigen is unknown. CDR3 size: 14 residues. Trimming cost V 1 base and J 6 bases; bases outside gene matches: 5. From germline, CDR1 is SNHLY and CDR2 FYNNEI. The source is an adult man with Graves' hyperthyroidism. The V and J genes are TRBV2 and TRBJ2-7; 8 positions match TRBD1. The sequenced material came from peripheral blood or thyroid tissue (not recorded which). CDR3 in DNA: TGTGCCAGCAGTGAAGGGACAGGGATCCTCGAGCAGTACTTC. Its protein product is CASSEGTGILEQYF.